This is a list of T cell receptor beta chains from one sample in a study of patients and donors after allogeneic stem cell transplantation. TCRdb reprocessed the RT-PCR reads via MiXCR and lists one record per CDR3 protein. The sample has 200,000 to 250,000 distinct CDR3 sequences; 13% to 15% are singletons. What was sequenced was blood, either unsorted or a sorted T cell fraction (not recorded which). These TCRs come from a human donor who was either an allogeneic HSCT recipient or a stem cell or donor lymphocyte infusion donor (not recorded which). It is not recorded whose cells these are; they may come from a transplant donor. Each CDR3 is given with its conserved first and last residue. The order of the fields is D gene, clone size, J gene, V gene, CDR3 protein, CDR3 DNA. The D gene is left open where the match is weak. Some rows have no size entry. The others give once, few or many, or a class for an expanded clone.

>NA|few|TRBJ1-5|TRBV20-1
CSACQGVNQPQHF
TGCAGTGCTTGCCAGGGAGTTAATCAGCCCCAGCATTTT
>TRBD2|few|TRBJ2-2|TRBV15
CATSGGGDTGELFF
TGTGCCACCAGCGGGGGAGGGGATACCGGGGAGCTGTTTTTT
>NA|many|TRBJ2-4|TRBV29-1
CSVCTAIKIQYF
TGCAGCGTTTGTACAGCCATCAAGATTCAGTACTTC
>TRBD2|NA|TRBJ2-7|TRBV6-1
CASSPSLAVYEQYF
TGTGCCAGCAGTCCTTCACTAGCGGTTTACGAGCAGTACTTC
>NA|NA|TRBJ2-3|TRBV12-3/TRBV12-4
CASSLVPGDTQYF
TGTGCCAGCAGTTTAGTTCCGGGAGATACGCAGTATTTT
>NA|many|TRBJ2-5|TRBV5-1
CASSLGGHKVETQYF
TGCGCCAGCAGCTTAGGAGGGCATAAGGTAGAGACCCAGTACTTC
>TRBD2|NA|TRBJ2-3|TRBV11-2
CASSLVGSGMADTQYF
TGTGCCAGCAGCTTAGTCGGAAGCGGGATGGCAGATACGCAGTATTTT
>NA|NA|TRBJ2-3|TRBV5-1
CASSAGGSDRTDTQYF
TGCGCCAGCAGCGCTGGCGGCAGCGACCGCACAGATACGCAGTATTTT
>TRBD2|few|TRBJ2-1|TRBV12-3/TRBV12-4
CASSTASGRAREQFF
TGTGCCAGCAGTACCGCTAGCGGGAGGGCGCGGGAGCAGTTCTTC
>TRBD1|few|TRBJ2-2|TRBV15
CATSSARTGPGELFF
TGTGCCACCAGCAGCGCTAGGACAGGGCCCGGGGAGCTGTTTTTT
>TRBD1|few|TRBJ2-3|TRBV27
CASRRGTGGSDTQYF
TGTGCCAGCAGGAGAGGGACAGGGGGTTCGGATACGCAGTATTTT
>NA|many|TRBJ1-5|TRBV12-3/TRBV12-4
CASSLDWTWGNQPQHF
TGTGCCAGCAGTTTAGACTGGACCTGGGGCAATCAGCCCCAGCATTTT
>NA|many|TRBJ2-2|TRBV20-1
CSARDLNTGELFF
TGCAGTGCTAGAGATCTTAACACCGGGGAGCTGTTTTTT
>NA|few|TRBJ1-4|TRBV28
CASGGAATNEKLFF
TGTGCCAGCGGGGGGGCCGCAACTAATGAAAAACTGTTTTTT
>NA|NA|TRBJ2-2|TRBV13
CASTIAVGARTNTGELFF
TGTGCCAGCACCATAGCAGTCGGGGCGCGAACGAACACCGGGGAGCTGTTTTTT
>TRBD2|NA|TRBJ2-1|TRBV5-1
CASSPLPSGIEFF
TGCGCCAGCAGCCCCCTTCCCAGCGGGATTGAGTTCTTC
>TRBD1|many|TRBJ2-3|TRBV24-1
CATSDRTGTSTDTQYF
TGTGCCACCAGTGACAGGACAGGAACTAGCACAGATACGCAGTATTTT
>TRBD1|NA|TRBJ1-6|TRBV19
CASGRGQNSPLHF
TGTGCCAGCGGAAGGGGGCAAAATTCACCCCTCCACTTT
>TRBD2|NA|TRBJ2-5|TRBV30
CAWSNERGGPQTQYF
TGTGCCTGGAGTAATGAGCGGGGGGGACCCCAGACCCAGTACTTC
>TRBD1|NA|TRBJ2-7|TRBV24-1
CATSDADREEQYF
TGTGCCACCAGTGATGCGGACAGGGAAGAGCAGTACTTC
>NA|few|TRBJ1-6|TRBV6-2/TRBV6-3
CASSRNGQQNSPLHF
TGTGCCAGCAGTCGAAACGGACAGCAAAATTCACCCCTCCACTTT
>TRBD2|few|TRBJ2-1|TRBV4-2
CASSPGDWLAGGTSYNEQFF
TGTGCCAGCAGCCCCGGGGACTGGCTAGCGGGGGGAACCTCCTACAATGAGCAGTTCTTC
>TRBD1|few|TRBJ2-5|TRBV19
CASTDPGQGETQYF
TGTGCCAGTACCGACCCGGGACAGGGAGAGACCCAGTACTTC
>TRBD2|few|TRBJ2-7|TRBV29-1
CSATSGTNYEQYF
TGCAGCGCCACTAGCGGCACGAACTACGAGCAGTACTTC
>NA|NA|TRBJ2-1|TRBV15
CATSRAATGTYNEQFF
TGTGCCACCAGCAGAGCGGCGACAGGCACCTACAATGAGCAGTTCTTC
>TRBD2|many|TRBJ2-7|TRBV20-1
CSARSWEAGGENEQYF
TGCAGTGCTAGATCCTGGGAAGCGGGAGGAGAGAACGAGCAGTACTTC
>NA|NA|TRBJ2-5|TRBV30
CAWTARLETQYF
TGTGCCTGGACGGCCCGCCTAGAGACCCAGTACTTC
>TRBD2|few|TRBJ2-2|TRBV6-2/TRBV6-3
CASSWAREAGARGTGELFF
TGTGCCAGCAGTTGGGCTCGAGAAGCGGGGGCCCGCGGCACCGGGGAGCTGTTTTTT
>NA|many|TRBJ1-2|TRBV4-2
CASSPQNPDGGMHYGYTF
TGTGCCAGCAGCCCGCAAAACCCGGACGGCGGGATGCACTATGGCTACACCTTC
>NA|NA|TRBJ2-7|TRBV4-2
CASSQNAGGQSGFSYEQYF
TGTGCCAGCAGCCAAAACGCAGGGGGGCAGAGCGGGTTCTCCTACGAGCAGTACTTC
>TRBD1|few|TRBJ1-1|TRBV9
CASSAVQGAANTEAFF
TGTGCCAGCAGCGCCGTACAGGGGGCGGCGAACACTGAAGCTTTCTTT
>NA|NA|TRBJ2-7|TRBV12-2
CASRLDTGATYEQYF
TGTGCAAGTCGCTTAGACACAGGGGCTACCTACGAGCAGTACTTC
>NA|few|TRBJ2-7|TRBV6-5
CASSSSGQGTYEQYF
NA
>NA|few|TRBJ2-1|TRBV3-1
CASSPRGASYNEQFF
TGTGCCAGCAGCCCCAGAGGGGCCTCCTACAATGAGCAGTTCTTC
>NA|many|TRBJ1-1|TRBV5-1
CASSLLVSGINTEAFF
TGCGCCAGCAGCTTGTTGGTGAGCGGGATCAACACTGAAGCTTTCTTT
>TRBD2|few|TRBJ2-3|TRBV7-3
CASSLFLAGKSDTQYF
TGTGCCAGCAGCTTGTTCCTAGCGGGAAAGTCAGATACGCAGTATTTT
>NA|many|TRBJ1-4|TRBV12-3/TRBV12-4
CASSLDAGEDEKLFF
TGTGCCAGCAGTTTAGATGCAGGGGAGGATGAAAAACTGTTTTTT
>TRBD1|few|TRBJ1-2|TRBV9
CASSPNTGATNYGYTF
TGTGCCAGCAGCCCTAACACAGGGGCTACTAACTATGGCTACACCTTC
>TRBD2|many|TRBJ2-2|TRBV4-1
CASSQDPGGGAVGPLTGELFF
TGCGCCAGCAGCCAAGATCCGGGCGGGGGGGCTGTTGGTCCGTTGACCGGGGAGCTGTTTTTT
>NA|NA|TRBJ1-2|TRBV2
CASSEAPGSLYGYTF
TGTGCCAGCAGTGAAGCCCCCGGCAGCCTCTATGGCTACACCTTC
>TRBD1|NA|TRBJ2-7|TRBV5-1
CASSSGQLTGSSEQYF
TGCGCCAGCAGCTCGGGACAGTTAACAGGTTCCTCCGAGCAGTACTTC
>NA|NA|TRBJ2-7|TRBV7-9
CASSLALADSSYEQYF
TGTGCCAGCAGCTTAGCTCTTGCGGATAGCTCCTACGAGCAGTACTTC
>TRBD1|NA|TRBJ1-2|TRBV2
CASIGWTGNGYTF
TGTGCCAGCATCGGTTGGACAGGGAATGGCTACACCTTC
>NA|few|TRBJ2-3|TRBV6-6
CASSTRTQVSQYF
TGTGCCAGCAGTACCCGGACCCAGGTTTCGCAGTATTTT
>TRBD1|NA|TRBJ1-2|TRBV6-5
CASSFGQAPYGYTF
TGTGCCAGCAGTTTCGGACAGGCGCCCTATGGCTACACCTTC
>NA|many|TRBJ2-5|TRBV5-1
CASSLGLFIVAETQYF
TGCGCCAGCAGCTTGGGATTGTTTATTGTTGCGGAGACCCAGTACTTC
>TRBD2|few|TRBJ2-5|TRBV7-9
CASSQTASGSETQYF
TGTGCCAGCAGCCAGACGGCTAGCGGGAGTGAGACCCAGTACTTC
>NA|many|TRBJ2-2|TRBV29-1
CSVEDLRRSNTGELFF
TGCAGCGTTGAAGACTTGAGACGTTCGAACACCGGGGAGCTGTTTTTT
>NA|few|TRBJ2-3|TRBV10-3
CAISTGLQVTDTQYF
TGTGCCATCAGCACGGGACTGCAAGTGACAGATACGCAGTATTTT